These 26 T cell receptor beta chains were all obtained from the same sample, sequenced in a study of blood T cells in healthy people across ages. Using a J-beta primer mix together with a sample-barcoded 5' primer, a second PCR was run for roughly 7 to 11 cycles. TCRdb reanalysed the 5' RACE reads using MiXCR and keeps one entry per CDR3 protein. Of approximately 760,000 distinct CDR3 sequences in the sample, approximately 25% were seen once. Another study also made use of these data, one on T cells of mothers and their children.

What was sequenced was blood. The receptors stem from a boy between 5 and 17 years old in good health.

This chain uses TRBV6-2 or TRBV6-3 with TRBJ1-5; 8 bases agree with TRBD1. The ends lost 4 bases at V and 3 bases at J; junction bases unmatched: 5. Germline V gives CDR1 MNHEY, CDR2 SVGEGT. The CDR3 sequence is 15 residues long. Here the CDR3 reads CASSSSQGVNQPQHF. CDR3 nucleotide sequence: TGTGCCAGCAGTTCCTCACAGGGGGTCAATCAGCCCCAGCATTTT.

The chain is built from TRBV7-9 and TRBJ2-2; D ambiguous. Trimming shortened V by 2 bases and J by 1 base, and 8 bases separated the two germline ends. From germline, CDR1 is SEHNR and CDR2 FQNEAQ (reference sequence). The CDR3 has 15 residues. The CDR3 nucleotides are TGTGCCAGCAGCTTACAATGGCAGAACACCGGGGAGCTGTTTTTT. Its protein product is CASSLQWQNTGELFF.

The CDR3 sequence is CSARVGTSGNEQYF. The DNA of the CDR3 is TGCAGTGCTAGAGTAGGGACTAGCGGGAATGAGCAGTACTTC. The V gene is TRBV20-1, the J gene TRBJ2-7, with 13 bases lining up with TRBD2. The CDR3 extends over 14 amino acids. The V gene end was trimmed by 1 base and the J gene end by 7 bases; junction bases not matched to a gene: 4. Germline CDR1 is DFQATT and CDR2 is SNEGSKA (reference sequence).

This clonotype has just a few counts. The rearrangement links TRBV12-3 or TRBV12-4 to TRBJ2-1; no firm D call. CDR3 size: 12 residues. V was pared by 6 bases and J by 9 bases, with 12 bases between. CDR3 in amino acids: CASSLQMSEQFF. The CDR3 DNA is TGTGCCAGCAGCCTTCAGATGTCTGAGCAGTTCTTC.

This clonotype has just a few counts. This rearrangement joins TRBV7-8 to TRBJ1-6; no reliable D call. The CDR3 has 18 residues. The V gene's germline CDR1 is SGHVS and CDR2 FQNEAQ. The ends were cut back, 4 bases at V and 0 bases at J, with 16 bases in the middle. Here the CDR3 DNA reads TGTGCCAGCAGCTGGCCTCAAAGCATGAGCTCCTATAATTCACCCCTCCACTTT. Its protein product is CASSWPQSMSSYNSPLHF.

The V call is TRBV28, the J call TRBJ2-5, with 9 bases that match TRBD2. V lost 5 bases, J lost 5 bases, and 12 bases stayed unmatched. Germline V gene lookup returns CDR1 MDHEN and CDR2 SYDVKM. This CDR3 spans 16 amino acids. CDR3 in DNA: TGTGCCAGCAGTATCTCCCTAGCGGGACCCTCGGAGACCCAGTACTTC. Its protein product is CASSISLAGPSETQYF.

The rearrangement links TRBV9 to TRBJ2-5; 7 nucleotides agree with TRBD1. The germline gives CDR1 SGDLS, CDR2 YYNGEE. The CDR3 length is 16 residues. J gave up 4 bases and V 0 bases, and 9 bases lay outside the gene matches. The CDR3 DNA reads TGTGCCAGCAGCGTAGCCTCCGACAGGGTAGGAGAGACCCAGTACTTC. Translating gives CASSVASDRVGETQYF. The full variable domain, with the rest looked up from reference TRBV9 and TRBJ2-5, is DSGVTQTPKHLITATGQRVTLRCSPRSGDLSVYWYQQSLDQGLQFLIQYYNGEERAKGNILERFSAQQFPDLHSELNLSSLELGDSALYFCASSVASDRVGETQYFGPGTRLLVL.

V gene TRBV28 combines with J gene TRBJ2-3, with a weak D call TRBD1 (6 bases). Trimming cost V 8 bases and J 5 bases, with 23 bases left between them. Per the germline V gene, CDR1 is MDHEN and CDR2 is SYDVKM. The CDR3 length is 16 residues. The CDR3 loop reads CASGQKTGTFEDTQYF. DNA for the CDR3: TGTGCCAGCGGACAGAAGACTGGGACGTTTGAAGATACGCAGTATTTT.

There are a few counts of this clonotype. The gene calls are TRBV27 and TRBJ2-1, with D maybe TRBD1 (6 bases). The CDR3 length is 15 residues. Per germline, CDR1 MNHEY and CDR2 SMNVEV (reference sequence). V dropped 2 bases and J dropped 1 base, with 9 bases sitting between them. The CDR3 DNA is TGTGCCAGCAGTTTAAACAGGGTGTCCTACAATGAGCAGTTCTTC. It is translated as CASSLNRVSYNEQFF.

In this sample, this clonotype turned up a few times. The chain is built from TRBV11-2 and TRBJ2-7; 14 bases map to TRBD2. This CDR3 is 20 amino acids long. The germline CDR1 and CDR2 sequences are SGHAT and FQNNGV. Losses at the gene ends were 4 bases for V and 2 bases for J; bases not matched to a gene: 16. Written as DNA, the CDR3 is TGTGCCAGCAGCTCATGGCCCGGGACTAGCGGGAGTGTGGGGACCTACGAGCAGTACTTC. This sequence encodes CASSSWPGTSGSVGTYEQYF.

This clonotype was picked up many times. J is TRBJ2-5 and V is TRBV4-2, with D perhaps TRBD2 (6 bases). Germline V gene lookup returns CDR1 LGHNA and CDR2 YNFKEQ. V was pared by 2 bases and J by 1 base, with 14 bases between. The CDR3 extends over 16 amino acids. CDR3 DNA: TGTGCCAGCAGCCAAAAAGATAGCGGTCTCCAAGAGACCCAGTACTTC. Its translation: CASSQKDSGLQETQYF.

This clonotype appeared a few times. The J gene is TRBJ2-7, the V gene TRBV15; 10 nucleotides agree with TRBD2. The ends lost 5 bases at V and 4 bases at J; junction bases unmatched: 5. Germline V gene sequence: CDR1 LNHNV, CDR2 YYDKDF (reference sequence). The length of the CDR3 is 14 residues. The CDR3 reads CATSPRTSGYEQYF. The DNA for the CDR3 is TGTGCCACCAGCCCCCGGACTAGCGGTTACGAGCAGTACTTC.

The V gene is TRBV20-1, the J gene TRBJ1-2, with 8 bases aligning to TRBD1. The CDR3 runs to 11 residues. The germline V gene has CDR1 DFQATT and CDR2 SNEGSKA (reference sequence). V dropped 6 bases and J dropped 8; count of bases not matched to a gene: 5. In DNA, the CDR3 is TGCAGTGCGGACAGGGCTGGAGGCTACACCTTC. Translated: CSADRAGGYTF.

The V gene is TRBV3-1, the J gene TRBJ2-1; no reliable D call. This CDR3 spans 15 amino acids. Trimming pared 4 bases from V and 4 bases from J, leaving 14 bases between. Per the germline V gene, CDR1 is LGHDT and CDR2 is YNNKEL (reference sequence). CDR3 in DNA: TGTGCCAGCAGCCCCCAGTCAGGCCTATACAATGAGCAGTTCTTC. Protein sequence: CASSPQSGLYNEQFF.

The J gene is TRBJ2-5, the V gene TRBV7-3; D may be TRBD1 (5 bases). The CDR3 consists of 13 residues. Trimming shortened V by 4 bases and J by 5 bases, and 11 bases separated the two germline ends. The germline V gene has CDR1 SGHTA and CDR2 FQGTGA. The DNA for the CDR3 is TGTGCCAGCAGCTCCTCCGCAGGGGAGACCCAGTACTTC. Amino acids: CASSSSAGETQYF.

The CDR3 loop is CASREVDLVYEQYF. CDR3 DNA: TGTGCCAGCCGCGAGGTTGATTTGGTCTACGAGCAGTACTTC. V gene TRBV6-1 combines with J gene TRBJ2-7; D unresolved. The V end was cut by 8 bases, the J end by 3 bases, with 17 bases between. The germline gives CDR1 MNHNS, CDR2 SASEGT. This CDR3 has 14 residues.

This clonotype was picked up a small number of times. V gene TRBV20-1 combines with J gene TRBJ1-2, with D perhaps matching TRBD1 (5 bases). Germline-derived CDR1 and CDR2 are DFQATT and SNEGSKA (reference sequence). The length of the CDR3 is 21 residues. Trimming left V 1 base short and J 0 bases short, with 30 bases between. CDR3 amino acids: CSARALRDEPIAFEANYGYTF. CDR3 DNA sequence: TGCAGTGCTAGAGCACTGCGGGACGAACCCATCGCCTTTGAGGCTAACTATGGCTACACCTTC.

This clonotype was found a few times. V gene TRBV2 combines with J gene TRBJ2-5, with D uncertain. V lost 7 bases, J lost 1 base, and 7 bases lay in between. The CDR3 length is 12 residues. Germline values: CDR1 SNHLY, CDR2 FYNNEI. CDR3 region: CASIGSQETQYF. CDR3 coding DNA: TGTGCCAGCATAGGATCCCAAGAGACCCAGTACTTC.

This clonotype showed up just a few times. The DNA is left out, because the CDR3 cannot be placed on it with certainty; the CDR3 is given as TCRdb lists it. The chain carries TRBV15 and TRBJ2-5. The CDR3 extends over 13 residues, inclusive of both ends. Germline-derived CDR1 and CDR2 are LNHNV and YYDKDF (reference sequence). CDR3 residues: CATSTSDQETQYF.

This clonotype was counted at least ten times. The chain employs TRBV6-2 or TRBV6-3 and TRBJ2-7; perhaps TRBD2 as D (5 bases). The germline gives CDR1 MNHEY, CDR2 SVGEGT. This CDR3 comprises 14 residues. Trimming left V 2 bases short and J 1 base short, with 9 bases between. CDR3 residues: CASSYRRESYEQYF. CDR3 nucleotide sequence: TGTGCCAGCAGTTACAGACGGGAATCCTACGAGCAGTACTTC.

This clonotype was seen a handful of times. J is TRBJ1-5 and V is TRBV20-1; 8 bases align to TRBD1. The CDR3 covers 15 residues. Germline V gives CDR1 DFQATT, CDR2 SNEGSKA (reference sequence). V lost 4 bases to trimming and J lost 1 base; unmatched junction nucleotides: 6. Here the CDR3 reads CSAIQGAASNQPQHF. The CDR3 DNA sequence: TGCAGTGCTATTCAGGGGGCGGCGAGCAATCAGCCCCAGCATTTT.

This clonotype occurred many times. V usage is TRBV29-1 and J usage is TRBJ2-5; no clear D gene. Germline V gene lookup returns CDR1 SQVTM and CDR2 ANQGSEA. The CDR3 has 11 amino acids. The V and J ends lost 4 bases and 2 bases respectively, with 5 bases between them. This chain's CDR3 is CSVGEQETQYF. The CDR3 DNA reads as TGCAGCGTTGGAGAACAAGAGACCCAGTACTTC.

This clonotype was observed a few times. This chain links TRBV20-1 with TRBJ2-4, with a tentative D call TRBD1 (5 bases). The V gene lost 1 base and the J gene lost 0 bases, with 10 bases spanning the gap. CDR3 size: 15 residues. Germline CDR1 reads DFQATT; CDR2 reads SNEGSKA (reference sequence). CDR3 loop: CSARVDNLAKNIQYF. The CDR3 DNA follows: TGCAGTGCTAGAGTGGACAATCTAGCCAAAAACATTCAGTACTTC.

The J gene is TRBJ1-1, the V gene TRBV20-1, with no clear D. The V end lost 5 bases, the J end lost 5 bases, and 12 bases lay between the germline ends. CDR1 is DFQATT, CDR2 SNEGSKA, per germline (reference sequence). The CDR3 consists of 12 residues. CDR3 region: CSAGRGGTEAFF. The DNA for the CDR3 is TGCAGTGCTGGGAGAGGCGGAACTGAAGCTTTCTTT.

This rearrangement joins TRBV7-3 to TRBJ2-5, with D uncertain. The DNA end favors TRBJ2-1, so the J call may be wrong. Germline-derived CDR1 and CDR2 are SGHTA and FQGTGA. The length of the CDR3 is 12 residues. The CDR3 DNA is TGTGCCAGCAGCACTTCTCCAAATGAGCAGTTCTTC. It is translated as CASSTSPNEQFF.

This CDR3 reads CASSSRASPEQYF. CDR3 DNA: TGTGCCAGCAGTTCCAGGGCCAGCCCCGAGCAGTACTTC. The J gene is TRBJ2-1, the V gene TRBV11-3; D possibly corresponds to TRBD1 (5 bases). The J call could be wrong; TRBJ2-7 is a better fit for the DNA end. The CDR3 runs 13 residues. CDR1 is SGHNT and CDR2 is YENEEA in the germline V gene.